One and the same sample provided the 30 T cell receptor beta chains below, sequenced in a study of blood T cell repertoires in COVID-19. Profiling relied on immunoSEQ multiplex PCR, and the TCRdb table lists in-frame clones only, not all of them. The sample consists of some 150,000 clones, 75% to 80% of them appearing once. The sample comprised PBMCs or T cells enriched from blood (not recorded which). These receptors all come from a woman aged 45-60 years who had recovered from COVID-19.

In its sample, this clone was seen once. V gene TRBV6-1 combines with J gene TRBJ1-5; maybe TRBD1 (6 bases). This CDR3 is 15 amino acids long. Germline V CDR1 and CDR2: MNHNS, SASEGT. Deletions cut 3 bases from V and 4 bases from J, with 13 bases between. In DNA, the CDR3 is TGTGCCAGCAGTGAGGCGACAGGTCGTAATCAGCCCCAGCATTTT. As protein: CASSEATGRNQPQHF.

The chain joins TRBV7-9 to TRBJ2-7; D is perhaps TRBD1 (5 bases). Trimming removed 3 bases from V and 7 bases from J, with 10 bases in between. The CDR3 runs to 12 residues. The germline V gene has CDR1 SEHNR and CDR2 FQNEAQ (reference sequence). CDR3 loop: CASSFGAGEQYF. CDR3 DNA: TGTGCCAGCAGCTTTGGGGCTGGGGAGCAGTACTTC.

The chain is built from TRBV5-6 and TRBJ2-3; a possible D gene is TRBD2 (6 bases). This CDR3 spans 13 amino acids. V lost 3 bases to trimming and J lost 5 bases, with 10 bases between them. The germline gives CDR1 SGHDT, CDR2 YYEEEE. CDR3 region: CASSYVGGDTQYF. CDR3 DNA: TGTGCCAGCAGCTACGTGGGGGGAGATACGCAGTATTTT.

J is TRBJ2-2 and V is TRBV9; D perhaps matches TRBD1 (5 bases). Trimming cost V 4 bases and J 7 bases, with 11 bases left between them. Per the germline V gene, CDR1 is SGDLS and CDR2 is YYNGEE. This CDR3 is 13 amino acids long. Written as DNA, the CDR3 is TGTGCCAGCAGCCTTGGGGCCGGCGGGGAGCTGTTTTTT. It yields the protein CASSLGAGGELFF. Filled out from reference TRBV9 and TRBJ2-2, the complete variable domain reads DSGVTQTPKHLITATGQRVTLRCSPRSGDLSVYWYQQSLDQGLQFLIQYYNGEERAKGNILERFSAQQFPDLHSELNLSSLELGDSALYFCASSLGAGGELFFGEGSRLTVL.

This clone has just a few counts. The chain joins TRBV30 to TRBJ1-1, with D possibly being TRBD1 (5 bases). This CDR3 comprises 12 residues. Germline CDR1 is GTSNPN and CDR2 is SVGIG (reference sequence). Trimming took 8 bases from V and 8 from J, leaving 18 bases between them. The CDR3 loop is CAGIQGSLEAFF. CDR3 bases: TGTGCCGGAATCCAGGGAAGCCTCGAAGCTTTCTTT. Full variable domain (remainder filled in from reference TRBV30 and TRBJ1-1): SQTIHQWPATLVQPVGSPLSLECTVEGTSNPNLYWYRQAAGRGLQLLFYSVGIGQISSEVPQNLSASRPQDRQFILSSKKLLLSDSGFYLCAGIQGSLEAFFGQGTRLTVV.

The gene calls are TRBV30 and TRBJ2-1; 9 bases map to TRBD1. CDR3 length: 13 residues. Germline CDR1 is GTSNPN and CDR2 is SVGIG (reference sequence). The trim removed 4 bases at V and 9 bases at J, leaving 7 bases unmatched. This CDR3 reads CAWNPGQGSEQFF. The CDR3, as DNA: TGTGCCTGGAACCCCGGACAGGGGAGTGAGCAGTTCTTC.

The CDR3 DNA reads TGTGCCAGCGGGACTAGCGGGAGGGCCTTTGATGAATACATTCAGTACTTC. It codes for CASGTSGRAFDEYIQYF. The chain employs TRBV7-6 and TRBJ2-4, with 16 bases lining up with TRBD2. The CDR3 totals 17 residues. Germline V gene data show CDR1 as SGHVS and CDR2 as FNYEAQ. V trimming: 8 bases; J trimming: 8 bases; junction bases outside the gene matches: 12.

CDR3 amino acids: CASSQNGEPLHF. CDR3 DNA sequence: TGTGCCAGCAGCCAAAATGGAGAACCCCTCCACTTT. V is TRBV7-3 and J is TRBJ1-6; the D is unclear. V was shortened by 5 bases and J by 12 bases, with 11 bases between the two germline ends. CDR3 size: 12 residues. Germline V gives CDR1 SGHTA, CDR2 FQGTGA.

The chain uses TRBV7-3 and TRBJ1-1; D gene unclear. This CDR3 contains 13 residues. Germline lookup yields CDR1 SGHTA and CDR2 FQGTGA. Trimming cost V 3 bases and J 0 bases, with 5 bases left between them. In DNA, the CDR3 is TGTGCCAGCAGCTTCTCCGTGAACACTGAAGCTTTCTTT. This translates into CASSFSVNTEAFF.

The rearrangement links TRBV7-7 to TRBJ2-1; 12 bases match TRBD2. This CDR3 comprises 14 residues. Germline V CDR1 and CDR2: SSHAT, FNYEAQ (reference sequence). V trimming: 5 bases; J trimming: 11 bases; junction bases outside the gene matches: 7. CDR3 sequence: CASSEGLAGLQQFF. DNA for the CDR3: TGTGCCAGCAGCGAAGGACTAGCGGGGCTGCAGCAGTTCTTC.

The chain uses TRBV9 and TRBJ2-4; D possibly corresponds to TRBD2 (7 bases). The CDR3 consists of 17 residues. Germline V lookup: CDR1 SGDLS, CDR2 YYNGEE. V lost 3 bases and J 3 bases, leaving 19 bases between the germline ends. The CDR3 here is CASSGGLAEAIKNIQYF. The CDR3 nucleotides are TGTGCCAGCAGCGGGGGGCTAGCGGAAGCAATCAAAAACATTCAGTACTTC.

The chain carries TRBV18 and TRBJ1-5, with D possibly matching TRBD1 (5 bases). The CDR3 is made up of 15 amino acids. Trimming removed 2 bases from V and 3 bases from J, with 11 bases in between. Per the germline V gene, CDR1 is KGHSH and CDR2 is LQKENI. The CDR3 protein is CASSPVRADNQPQHF. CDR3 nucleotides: TGTGCCAGCTCACCAGTCAGGGCCGACAATCAGCCCCAGCATTTT. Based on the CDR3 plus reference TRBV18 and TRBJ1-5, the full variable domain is NAGVMQNPRHLVRRRGQEARLRCSPMKGHSHVYWYRQLPEEGLKFMVYLQKENIIDESGMPKERFSAEFPKEGPSILRIQQVVRGDSAAYFCASSPVRADNQPQHFGDGTRLSIL.

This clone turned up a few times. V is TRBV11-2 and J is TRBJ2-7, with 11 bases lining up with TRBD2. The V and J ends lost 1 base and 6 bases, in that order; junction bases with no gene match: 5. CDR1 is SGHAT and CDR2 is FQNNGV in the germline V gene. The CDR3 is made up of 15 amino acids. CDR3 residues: CASSLAGTSGGEQYF. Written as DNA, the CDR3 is TGTGCCAGCAGCTTAGCCGGGACTAGCGGAGGCGAGCAGTACTTC.

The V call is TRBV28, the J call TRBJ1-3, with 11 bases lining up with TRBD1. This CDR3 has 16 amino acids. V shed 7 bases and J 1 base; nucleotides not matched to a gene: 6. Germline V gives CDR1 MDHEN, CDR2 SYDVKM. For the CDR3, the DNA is TGTGCCAGCAAGAGCGGACAGGGGGCTTCTGGAAACACCATATATTTT. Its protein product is CASKSGQGASGNTIYF.

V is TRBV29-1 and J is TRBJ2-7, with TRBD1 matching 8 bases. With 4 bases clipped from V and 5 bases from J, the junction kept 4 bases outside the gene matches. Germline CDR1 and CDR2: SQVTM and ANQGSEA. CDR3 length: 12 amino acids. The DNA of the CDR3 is TGCAGCGTTGGGACAGGGCCCCACGAGCAGTACTTC. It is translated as CSVGTGPHEQYF.

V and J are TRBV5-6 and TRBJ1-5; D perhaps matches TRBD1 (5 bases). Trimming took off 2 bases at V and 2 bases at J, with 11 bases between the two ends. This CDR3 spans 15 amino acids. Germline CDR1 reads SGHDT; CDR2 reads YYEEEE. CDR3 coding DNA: TGTGCCAGCAGCTTCCGGGGGGTAGGCAATCAGCCCCAGCATTTT. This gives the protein CASSFRGVGNQPQHF.

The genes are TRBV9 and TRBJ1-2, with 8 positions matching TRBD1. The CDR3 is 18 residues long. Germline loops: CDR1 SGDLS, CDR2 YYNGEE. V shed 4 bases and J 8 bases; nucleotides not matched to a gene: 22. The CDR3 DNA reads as TGTGCCAGCAGCCCCATGGGCCGACAGGGGCTCACACCGGGAGGCTACACCTTC. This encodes CASSPMGRQGLTPGGYTF.

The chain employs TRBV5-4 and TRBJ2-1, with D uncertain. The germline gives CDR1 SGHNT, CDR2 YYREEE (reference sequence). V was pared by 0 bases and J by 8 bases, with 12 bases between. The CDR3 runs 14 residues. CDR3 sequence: CASSLVGQNHEQFF. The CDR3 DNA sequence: TGTGCCAGCAGCTTGGTTGGGCAGAACCATGAGCAGTTCTTC.

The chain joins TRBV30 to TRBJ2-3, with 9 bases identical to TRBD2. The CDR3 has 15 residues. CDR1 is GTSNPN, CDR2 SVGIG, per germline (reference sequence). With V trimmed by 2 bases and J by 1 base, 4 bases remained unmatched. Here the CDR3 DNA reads TGTGCCTGGAGTTCCCGACTAGCGGGCACAGATACGCAGTATTTT. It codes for CAWSSRLAGTDTQYF. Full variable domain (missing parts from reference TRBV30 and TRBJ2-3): SQTIHQWPATLVQPVGSPLSLECTVEGTSNPNLYWYRQAAGRGLQLLFYSVGIGQISSEVPQNLSASRPQDRQFILSSKKLLLSDSGFYLCAWSSRLAGTDTQYFGPGTRLTVL.

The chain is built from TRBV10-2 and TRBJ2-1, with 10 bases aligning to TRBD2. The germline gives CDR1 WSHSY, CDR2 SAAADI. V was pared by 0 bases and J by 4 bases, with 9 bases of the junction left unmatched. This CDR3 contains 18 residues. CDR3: CASSESSKGLAKYNEQFF. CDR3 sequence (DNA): TGCGCCAGCAGTGAGTCGTCCAAGGGACTAGCGAAATACAATGAGCAGTTCTTC.

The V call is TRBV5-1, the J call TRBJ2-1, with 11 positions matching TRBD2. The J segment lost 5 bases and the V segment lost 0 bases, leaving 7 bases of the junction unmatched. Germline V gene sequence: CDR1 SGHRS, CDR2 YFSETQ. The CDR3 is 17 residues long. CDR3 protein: CASSLVAGGPDDNEQFF. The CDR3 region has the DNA TGCGCCAGCAGCTTGGTAGCGGGAGGGCCGGATGACAATGAGCAGTTCTTC. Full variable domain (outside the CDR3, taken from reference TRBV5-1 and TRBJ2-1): KAGVTQTPRYLIKTRGQQVTLSCSPISGHRSVSWYQQTPGQGLQFLFEYFSETQRNKGNFPGRFSGRQFSNSRSEMNVSTLELGDSALYLCASSLVAGGPDDNEQFFGPGTRLTVL.

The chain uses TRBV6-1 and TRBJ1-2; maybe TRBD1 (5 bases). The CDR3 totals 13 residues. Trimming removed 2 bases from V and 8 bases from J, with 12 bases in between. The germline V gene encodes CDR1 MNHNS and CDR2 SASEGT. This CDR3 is CASSEILRGGYTF. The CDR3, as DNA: TGTGCCAGCAGTGAAATTCTTAGGGGCGGCTACACCTTC.

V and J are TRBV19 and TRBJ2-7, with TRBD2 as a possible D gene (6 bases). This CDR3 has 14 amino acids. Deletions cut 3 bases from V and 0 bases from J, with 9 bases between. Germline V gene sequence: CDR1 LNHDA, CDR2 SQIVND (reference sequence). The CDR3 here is CASSISGTSYEQYF. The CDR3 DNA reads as TGTGCCAGTAGTATTAGCGGCACCTCCTACGAGCAGTACTTC.

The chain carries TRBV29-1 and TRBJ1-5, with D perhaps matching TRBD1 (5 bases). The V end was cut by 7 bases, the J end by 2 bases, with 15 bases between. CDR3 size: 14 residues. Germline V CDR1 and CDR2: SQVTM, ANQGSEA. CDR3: CSAGGGEGNQPQHF. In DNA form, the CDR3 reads TGCAGCGCTGGGGGGGGAGAGGGCAATCAGCCCCAGCATTTT. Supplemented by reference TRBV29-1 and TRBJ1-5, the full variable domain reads SAVISQKPSRDICQRGTSLTIQCQVDSQVTMMFWYRQQPGQSLTLIATANQGSEATYESGFVIDKFPISRPNLTFSTLTVSNMSPEDSSIYLCSAGGGEGNQPQHFGDGTRLSIL.

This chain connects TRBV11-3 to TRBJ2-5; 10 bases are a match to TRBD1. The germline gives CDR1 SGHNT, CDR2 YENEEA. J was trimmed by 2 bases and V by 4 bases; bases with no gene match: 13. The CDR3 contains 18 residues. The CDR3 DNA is TGTGCCAGCAGCTCCCTTCTTGACTGGGACAGGGGACAAGAGACCCAGTACTTC. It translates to CASSSLLDWDRGQETQYF.

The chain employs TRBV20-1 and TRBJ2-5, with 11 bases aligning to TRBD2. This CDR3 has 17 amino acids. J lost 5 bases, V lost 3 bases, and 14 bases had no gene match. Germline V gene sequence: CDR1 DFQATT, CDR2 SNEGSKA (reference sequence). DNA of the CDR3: TGCAGTGCTAGTCCCGTACTAGCGGGGGCCCTTTGGGAGACCCAGTACTTC. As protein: CSASPVLAGALWETQYF.

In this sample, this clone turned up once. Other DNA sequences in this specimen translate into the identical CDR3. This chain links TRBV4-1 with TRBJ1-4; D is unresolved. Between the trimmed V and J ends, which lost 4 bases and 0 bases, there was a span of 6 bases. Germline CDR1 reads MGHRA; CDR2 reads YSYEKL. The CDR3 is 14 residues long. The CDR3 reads CASSLTTTNEKLFF. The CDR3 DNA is TGCGCCAGCAGCCTCACTACAACTAATGAAAAACTGTTTTTT.

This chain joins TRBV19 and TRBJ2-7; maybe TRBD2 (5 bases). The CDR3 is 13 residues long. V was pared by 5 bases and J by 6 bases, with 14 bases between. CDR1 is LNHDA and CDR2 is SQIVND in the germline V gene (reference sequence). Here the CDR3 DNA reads TGTGCCAGTAGTTCCGGACTGGTAGGCGAGCAGTACTTC. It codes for CASSSGLVGEQYF.

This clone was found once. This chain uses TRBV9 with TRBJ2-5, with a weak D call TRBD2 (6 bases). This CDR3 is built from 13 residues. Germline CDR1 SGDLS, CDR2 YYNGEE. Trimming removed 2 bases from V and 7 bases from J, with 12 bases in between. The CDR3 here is CASSVSQEGTQYF. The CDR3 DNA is TGTGCCAGCAGCGTGAGCCAGGAGGGGACCCAGTACTTC.

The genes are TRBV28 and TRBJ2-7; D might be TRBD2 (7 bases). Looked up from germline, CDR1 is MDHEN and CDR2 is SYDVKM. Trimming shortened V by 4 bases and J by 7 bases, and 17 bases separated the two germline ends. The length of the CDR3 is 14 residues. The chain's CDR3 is CASSYSGEGGEQYF. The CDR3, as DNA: TGTGCCAGCAGTTATTCAGGGGAGGGGGGTGAGCAGTACTTC.